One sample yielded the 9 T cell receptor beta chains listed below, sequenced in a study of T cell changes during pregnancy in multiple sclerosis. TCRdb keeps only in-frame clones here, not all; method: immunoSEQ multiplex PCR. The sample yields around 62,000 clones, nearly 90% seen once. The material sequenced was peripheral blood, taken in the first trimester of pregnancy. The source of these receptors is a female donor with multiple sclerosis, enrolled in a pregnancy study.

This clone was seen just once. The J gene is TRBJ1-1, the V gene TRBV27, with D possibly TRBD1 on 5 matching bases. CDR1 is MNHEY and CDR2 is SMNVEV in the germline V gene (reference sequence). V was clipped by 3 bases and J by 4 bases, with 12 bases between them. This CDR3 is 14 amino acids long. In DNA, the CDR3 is TGTGCCAGCAGTTTTGGCAGGGAGGGCACTGAAGCTTTCTTT. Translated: CASSFGREGTEAFF.

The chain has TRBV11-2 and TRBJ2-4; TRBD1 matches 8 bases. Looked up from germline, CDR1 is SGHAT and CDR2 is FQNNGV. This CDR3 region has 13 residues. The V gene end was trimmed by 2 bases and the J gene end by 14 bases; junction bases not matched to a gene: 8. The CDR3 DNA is TGTGCCAGCAGCTTAACTCACCCGGGACAGGAGTACTTC. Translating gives CASSLTHPGQEYF.

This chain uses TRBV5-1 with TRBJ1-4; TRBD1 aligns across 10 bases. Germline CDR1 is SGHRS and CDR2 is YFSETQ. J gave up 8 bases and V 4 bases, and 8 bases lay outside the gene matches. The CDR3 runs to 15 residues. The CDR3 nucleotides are TGCGCCAGCAGCACGGGCGGGACAGGGGAGGAAAAACTGTTTTTT. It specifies CASSTGGTGEEKLFF.

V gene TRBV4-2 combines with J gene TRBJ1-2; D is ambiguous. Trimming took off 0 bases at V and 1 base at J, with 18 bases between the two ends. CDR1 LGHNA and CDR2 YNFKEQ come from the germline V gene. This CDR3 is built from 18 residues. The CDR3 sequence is CASSQELVRASNNYGYTF. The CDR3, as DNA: TGTGCCAGCAGCCAAGAACTAGTCCGGGCAAGTAATAACTATGGCTACACCTTC.

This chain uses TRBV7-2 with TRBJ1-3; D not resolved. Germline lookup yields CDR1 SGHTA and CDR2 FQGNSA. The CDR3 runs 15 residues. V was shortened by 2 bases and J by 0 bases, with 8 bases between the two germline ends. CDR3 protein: CASSLMGSSGNTIYF. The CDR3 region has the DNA TGTGCCAGCAGCTTAATGGGGAGCTCTGGAAACACCATATATTTT.

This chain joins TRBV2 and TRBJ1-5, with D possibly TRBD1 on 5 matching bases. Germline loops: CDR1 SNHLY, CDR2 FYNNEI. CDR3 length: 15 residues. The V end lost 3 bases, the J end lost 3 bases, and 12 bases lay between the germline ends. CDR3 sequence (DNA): TGTGCCAGCAGTGAGAAAGGGGCCACCAATCAGCCCCAGCATTTT. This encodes CASSEKGATNQPQHF. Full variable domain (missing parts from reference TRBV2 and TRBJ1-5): EPEVTQTPSHQVTQMGQEVILRCVPISNHLYFYWYRQILGQKVEFLVSFYNNEISEKSEIFDDQFSVERPDGSNFTLKIRSTKLEDSAMYFCASSEKGATNQPQHFGDGTRLSIL.

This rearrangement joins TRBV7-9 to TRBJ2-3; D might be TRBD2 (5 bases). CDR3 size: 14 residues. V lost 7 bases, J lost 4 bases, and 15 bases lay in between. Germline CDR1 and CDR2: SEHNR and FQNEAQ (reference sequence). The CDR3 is CASNTPEGSDTQYF. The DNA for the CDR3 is TGTGCCAGCAACACCCCCGAGGGATCAGATACGCAGTATTTT.

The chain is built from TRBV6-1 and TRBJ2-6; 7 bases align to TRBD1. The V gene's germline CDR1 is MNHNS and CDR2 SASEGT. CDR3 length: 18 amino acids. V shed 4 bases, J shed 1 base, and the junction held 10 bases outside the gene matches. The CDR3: CASSAHPLTGSGANVLTF. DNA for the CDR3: TGTGCCAGCAGTGCCCACCCTTTGACAGGGTCTGGGGCCAACGTCCTGACTTTC.

The CDR3 nucleotides read TGTGCCAGCAGCTCACAGGTCTACAATGAGCAGTTCTTC. It is translated as CASSSQVYNEQFF. This chain uses TRBV5-5 with TRBJ2-1; perhaps TRBD1 as D (5 bases). The length of the CDR3 is 13 residues. Germline V gives CDR1 SGHKS, CDR2 YYEKEE (reference sequence). Deletions cut 3 bases from V and 3 bases from J, with 7 bases between.